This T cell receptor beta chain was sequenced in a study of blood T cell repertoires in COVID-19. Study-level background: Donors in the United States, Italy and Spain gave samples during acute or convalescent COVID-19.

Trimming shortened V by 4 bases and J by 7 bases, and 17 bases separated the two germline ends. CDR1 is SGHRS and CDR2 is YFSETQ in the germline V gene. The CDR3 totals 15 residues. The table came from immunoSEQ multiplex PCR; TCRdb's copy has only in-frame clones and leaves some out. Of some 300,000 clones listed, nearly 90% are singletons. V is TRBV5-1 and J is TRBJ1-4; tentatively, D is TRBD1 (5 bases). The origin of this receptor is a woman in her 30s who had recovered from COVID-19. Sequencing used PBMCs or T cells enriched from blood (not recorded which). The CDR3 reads CASSGAGGSIEKLFF. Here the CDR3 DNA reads TGCGCCAGCAGCGGAGCGGGGGGTTCGATTGAAAAACTGTTTTTT.